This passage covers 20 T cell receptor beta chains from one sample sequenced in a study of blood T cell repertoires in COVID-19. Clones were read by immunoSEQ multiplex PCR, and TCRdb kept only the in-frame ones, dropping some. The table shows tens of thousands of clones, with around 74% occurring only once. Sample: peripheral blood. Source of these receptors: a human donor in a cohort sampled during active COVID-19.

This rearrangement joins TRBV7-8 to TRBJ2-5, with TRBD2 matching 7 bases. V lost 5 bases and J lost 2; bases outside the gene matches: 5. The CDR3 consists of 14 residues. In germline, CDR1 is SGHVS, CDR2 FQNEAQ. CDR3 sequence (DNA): TGTGCCAGCAGCACTTTGGGACTACAAGAGACCCAGTACTTC. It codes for CASSTLGLQETQYF.

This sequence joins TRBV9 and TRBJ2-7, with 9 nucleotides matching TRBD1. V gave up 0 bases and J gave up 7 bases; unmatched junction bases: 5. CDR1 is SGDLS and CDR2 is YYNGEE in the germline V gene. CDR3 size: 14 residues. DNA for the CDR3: TGTGCCAGCAGCGTAGGGGACAGGGACGGTGAGCAGTACTTC. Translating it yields CASSVGDRDGEQYF. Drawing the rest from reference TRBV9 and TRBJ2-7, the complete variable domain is DSGVTQTPKHLITATGQRVTLRCSPRSGDLSVYWYQQSLDQGLQFLIQYYNGEERAKGNILERFSAQQFPDLHSELNLSSLELGDSALYFCASSVGDRDGEQYFGPGTRLTVT.

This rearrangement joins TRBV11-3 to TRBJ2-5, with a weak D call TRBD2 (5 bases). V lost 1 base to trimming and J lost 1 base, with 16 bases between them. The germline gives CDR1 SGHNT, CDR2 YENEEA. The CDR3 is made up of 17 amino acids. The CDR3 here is CASSLGSLTSRQETQYF. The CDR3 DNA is TGTGCCAGCAGCTTAGGATCACTTACTAGTCGCCAAGAGACCCAGTACTTC. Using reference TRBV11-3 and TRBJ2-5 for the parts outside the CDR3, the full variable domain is EAGVVQSPRYKIIEKKQPVAFWCNPISGHNTLYWYLQNLGQGPELLIRYENEEAVDDSQLPKDRFSAERLKGVDSTLKIQPAELGDSAVYLCASSLGSLTSRQETQYFGPGTRLLVL.

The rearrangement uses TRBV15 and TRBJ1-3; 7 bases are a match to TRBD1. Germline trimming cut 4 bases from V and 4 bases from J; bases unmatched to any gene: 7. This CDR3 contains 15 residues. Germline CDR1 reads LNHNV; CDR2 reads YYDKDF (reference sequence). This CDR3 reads CATSTKTGSGNTIYF. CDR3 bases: TGTGCCACCAGCACGAAGACAGGGTCAGGAAACACCATATATTTT.

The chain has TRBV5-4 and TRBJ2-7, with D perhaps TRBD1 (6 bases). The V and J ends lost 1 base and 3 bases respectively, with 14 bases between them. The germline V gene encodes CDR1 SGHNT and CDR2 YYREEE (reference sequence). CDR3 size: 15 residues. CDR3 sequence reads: CASSLRQAGVYEQYF. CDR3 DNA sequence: TGTGCCAGCAGCTTGAGGCAGGCAGGGGTCTACGAGCAGTACTTC. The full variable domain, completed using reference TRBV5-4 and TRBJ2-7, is ETGVTQSPTHLIKTRGQQVTLRCSSQSGHNTVSWYQQALGQGPQFIFQYYREEENGRGNFPPRFSGLQFPNYSSELNVNALELDDSALYLCASSLRQAGVYEQYFGPGTRLTVT.

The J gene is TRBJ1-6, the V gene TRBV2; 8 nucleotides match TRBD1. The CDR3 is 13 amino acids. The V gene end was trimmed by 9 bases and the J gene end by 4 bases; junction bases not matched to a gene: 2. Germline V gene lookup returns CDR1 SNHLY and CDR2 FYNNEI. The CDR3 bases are TGTGCCAGGGGGACAGGATATAATTCACCCCTCCACTTT. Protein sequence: CARGTGYNSPLHF.

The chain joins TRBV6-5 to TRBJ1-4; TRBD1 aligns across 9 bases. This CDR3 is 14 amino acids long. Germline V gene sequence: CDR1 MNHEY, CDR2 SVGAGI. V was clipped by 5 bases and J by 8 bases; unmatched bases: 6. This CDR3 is CASSKQGAREKLFF. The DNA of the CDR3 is TGTGCCAGCAGTAAACAGGGGGCGCGAGAAAAACTGTTTTTT.

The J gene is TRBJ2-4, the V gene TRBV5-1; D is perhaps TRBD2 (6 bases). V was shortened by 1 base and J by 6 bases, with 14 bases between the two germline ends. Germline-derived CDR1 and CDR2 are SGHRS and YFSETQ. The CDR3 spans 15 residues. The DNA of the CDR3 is TGCGCCAGCAGCTTGCTGGCACCGGAGGGAAACATTCAGTACTTC. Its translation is CASSLLAPEGNIQYF.

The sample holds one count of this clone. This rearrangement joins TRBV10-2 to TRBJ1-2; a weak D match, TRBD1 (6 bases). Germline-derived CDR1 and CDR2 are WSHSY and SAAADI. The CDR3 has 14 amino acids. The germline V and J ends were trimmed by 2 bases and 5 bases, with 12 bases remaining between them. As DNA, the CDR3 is TGCGCCAGCAGTGAGCGTATCACAGGGTATGGCTACACCTTC. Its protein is CASSERITGYGYTF.

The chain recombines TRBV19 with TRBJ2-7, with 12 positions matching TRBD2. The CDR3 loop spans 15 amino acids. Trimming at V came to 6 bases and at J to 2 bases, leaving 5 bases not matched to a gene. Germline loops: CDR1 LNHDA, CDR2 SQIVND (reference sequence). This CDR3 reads CASSLTSGGPYEQYF. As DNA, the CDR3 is TGTGCCAGTAGCCTGACTAGCGGGGGCCCCTACGAGCAGTACTTC.

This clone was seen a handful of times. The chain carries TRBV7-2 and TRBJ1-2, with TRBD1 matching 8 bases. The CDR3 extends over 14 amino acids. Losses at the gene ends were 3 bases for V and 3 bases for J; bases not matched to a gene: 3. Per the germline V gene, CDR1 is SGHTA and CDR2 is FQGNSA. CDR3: CASSFGQGYYGYTF. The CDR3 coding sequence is TGTGCCAGCAGCTTCGGACAGGGATACTATGGCTACACCTTC.

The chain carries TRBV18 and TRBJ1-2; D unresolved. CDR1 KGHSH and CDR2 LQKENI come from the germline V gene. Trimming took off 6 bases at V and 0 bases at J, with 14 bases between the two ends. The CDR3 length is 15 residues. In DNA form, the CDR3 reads TGTGCCAGCTCGGAGGTCACCACTTCTAACTATGGCTACACCTTC. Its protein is CASSEVTTSNYGYTF.

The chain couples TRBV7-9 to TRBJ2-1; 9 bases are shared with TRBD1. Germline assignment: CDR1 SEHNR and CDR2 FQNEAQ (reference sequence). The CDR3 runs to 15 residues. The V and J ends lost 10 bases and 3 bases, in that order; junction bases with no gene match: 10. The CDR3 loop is CATISGTGYYNEQFF. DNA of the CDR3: TGTGCCACCATCTCCGGGACAGGGTACTACAATGAGCAGTTCTTC.

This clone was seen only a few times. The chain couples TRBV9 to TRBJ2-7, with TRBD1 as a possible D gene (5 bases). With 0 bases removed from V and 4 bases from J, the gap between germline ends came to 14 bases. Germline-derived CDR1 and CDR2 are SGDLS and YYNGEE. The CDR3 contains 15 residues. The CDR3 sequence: CASSVGAGLKYEQYF. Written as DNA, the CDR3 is TGTGCCAGCAGCGTAGGCGCAGGGTTAAAATACGAGCAGTACTTC. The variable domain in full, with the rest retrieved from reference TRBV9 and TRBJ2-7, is DSGVTQTPKHLITATGQRVTLRCSPRSGDLSVYWYQQSLDQGLQFLIQYYNGEERAKGNILERFSAQQFPDLHSELNLSSLELGDSALYFCASSVGAGLKYEQYFGPGTRLTVT.

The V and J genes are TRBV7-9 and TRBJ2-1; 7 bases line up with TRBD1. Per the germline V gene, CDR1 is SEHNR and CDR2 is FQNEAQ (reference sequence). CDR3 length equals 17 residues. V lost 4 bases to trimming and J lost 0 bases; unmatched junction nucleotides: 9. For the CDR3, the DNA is TGTGCCAGCAGCTCGCCCTGGACAGGTAGCTCCTACAATGAGCAGTTCTTC. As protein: CASSSPWTGSSYNEQFF.

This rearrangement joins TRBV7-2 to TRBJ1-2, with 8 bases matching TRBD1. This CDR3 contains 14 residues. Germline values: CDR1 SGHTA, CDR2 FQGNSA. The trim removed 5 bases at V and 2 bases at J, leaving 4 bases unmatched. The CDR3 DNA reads TGTGCCAGCAGCACGGACAGGGCCAACTATGGCTACACCTTC. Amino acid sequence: CASSTDRANYGYTF. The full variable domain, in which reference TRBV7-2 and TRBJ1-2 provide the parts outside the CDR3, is GAGVSQSPSNKVTEKGKDVELRCDPISGHTALYWYRQSLGQGLEFLIYFQGNSAPDKSGLPSDRFSAERTGGSVSTLTIQRTQQEDSAVYLCASSTDRANYGYTFGSGTRLTVV.

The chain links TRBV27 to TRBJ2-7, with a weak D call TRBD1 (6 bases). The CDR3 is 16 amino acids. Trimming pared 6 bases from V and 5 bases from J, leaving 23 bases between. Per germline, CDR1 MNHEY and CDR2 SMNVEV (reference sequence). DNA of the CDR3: TGTGCCAGCAGCCGATACCATCAGGGGACCCTAAACGAGCAGTACTTC. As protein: CASSRYHQGTLNEQYF.

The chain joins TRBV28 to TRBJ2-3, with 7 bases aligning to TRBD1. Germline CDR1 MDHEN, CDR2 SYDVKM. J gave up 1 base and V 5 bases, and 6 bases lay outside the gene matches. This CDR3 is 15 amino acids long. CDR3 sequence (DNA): TGTGCCAGCAGTAGTGGTAGGGGGCGCACAGATACGCAGTATTTT. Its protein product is CASSSGRGRTDTQYF. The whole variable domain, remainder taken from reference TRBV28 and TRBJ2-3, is DVKVTQSSRYLVKRTGEKVFLECVQDMDHENMFWYRQDPGLGLRLIYFSYDVKMKEKGDIPEGYSVSREKKERFSLILESASTNQTSMYLCASSSGRGRTDTQYFGPGTRLTVL.

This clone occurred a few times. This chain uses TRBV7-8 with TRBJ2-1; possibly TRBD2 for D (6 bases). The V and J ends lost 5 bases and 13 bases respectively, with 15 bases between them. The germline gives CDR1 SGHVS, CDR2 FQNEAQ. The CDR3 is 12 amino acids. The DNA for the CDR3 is TGTGCCAGCAGCGCGACCCGGGAGACCCAGTTCTTC. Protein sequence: CASSATRETQFF.

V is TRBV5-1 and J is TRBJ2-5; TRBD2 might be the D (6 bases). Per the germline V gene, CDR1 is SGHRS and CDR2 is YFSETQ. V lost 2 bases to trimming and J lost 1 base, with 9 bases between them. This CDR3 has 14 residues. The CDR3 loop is CASSLTSSQETQYF. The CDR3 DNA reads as TGCGCCAGCAGCTTAACTAGCAGCCAAGAGACCCAGTACTTC.